The 3 T cell receptor beta chains below were found in one sample sequenced in a study of regulatory T cells in long-lasting Graves disease. Specified time point: newly diagnosed GD, antithyroid drugs for less than 3 months. Researchers made the TCR library from RNA that was extracted from PBMCs. Arm-PCR of CDR3 regions and iRepertoire HTBI primers were used to build TCR beta libraries. TCRdb reprocessed the multiplex PCR reads with MiXCR, giving one entry per CDR3 protein. Altogether 350,000 to 500,000 distinct CDR3 sequences are present, 11% to 15% being singletons, with the ten largest covering approximately 15%. The sample was also reused in another study, on T cells in Graves' hyperthyroidism and ophthalmopathy.

The material was peripheral blood mononuclear cells (PBMCs), obtained at new diagnosis, from a patient treated with antithyroid drugs. Source of these receptors: a woman aged 50 to 65 with Graves disease.

This clonotype was counted at least ten times. The CDR3 protein is CASSEWTQGRDEQYF. In nucleotides, the CDR3 is TGTGCCAGCAGTGAATGGACACAGGGGAGGGACGAGCAGTACTTC. The chain carries TRBV2 and TRBJ2-7, with D possibly being TRBD1 or TRBD2 (7 bases each). The CDR3 has 15 amino acids. V was pared by 2 bases and J by 5 bases, with 16 bases between. The germline V gene encodes CDR1 SNHLY and CDR2 FYNNEI.

V and J are TRBV9 and TRBJ2-6; 8 bases fit TRBD1. V lost 0 bases and J lost 2; bases outside the gene matches: 1. The CDR3 runs 16 residues. Germline CDR1 and CDR2: SGDLS and YYNGEE. The CDR3 DNA sequence: TGTGCCAGCAGCGTAGCAGGGGGCGCTGGGGCCAACGTCCTGACTTTC. This translates into CASSVAGGAGANVLTF.

This clonotype was recorded many times. This chain connects TRBV5-1 to TRBJ2-7; 8 nucleotides align to TRBD2. The CDR3 extends over 15 amino acids. V trimming: 4 bases; J trimming: 3 bases; junction bases outside the gene matches: 9. The germline gives CDR1 SGHRS, CDR2 YFSETQ. CDR3 sequence: CASSLQAGGFYEQYF. The DNA of the CDR3 is TGCGCCAGCAGCCTCCAGGCGGGAGGCTTCTACGAGCAGTACTTC.